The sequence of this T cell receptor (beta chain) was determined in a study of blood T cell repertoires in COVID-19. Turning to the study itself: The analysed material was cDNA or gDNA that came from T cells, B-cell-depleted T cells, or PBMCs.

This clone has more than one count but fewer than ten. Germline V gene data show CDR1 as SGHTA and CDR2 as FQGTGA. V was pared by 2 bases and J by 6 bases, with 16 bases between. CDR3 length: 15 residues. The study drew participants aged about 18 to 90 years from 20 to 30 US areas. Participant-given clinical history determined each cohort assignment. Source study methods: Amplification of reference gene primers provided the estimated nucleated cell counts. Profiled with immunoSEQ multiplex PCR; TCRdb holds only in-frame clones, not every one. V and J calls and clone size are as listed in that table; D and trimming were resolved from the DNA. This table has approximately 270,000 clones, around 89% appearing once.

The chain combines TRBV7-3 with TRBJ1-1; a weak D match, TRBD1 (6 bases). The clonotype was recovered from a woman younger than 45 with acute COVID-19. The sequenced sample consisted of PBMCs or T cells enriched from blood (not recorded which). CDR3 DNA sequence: TGTGCCAGCAGCTTAGATGGGGGCTTGGGGCCTGAAGCTTTCTTT. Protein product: CASSLDGGLGPEAFF.